The rows below give T cell receptor beta chains drawn from one sample of a study of T cells after somatic rescue of genetic block. Some clones are missing from TCRdb's copy, which holds only in-frame ones; the method was immunoSEQ multiplex PCR. The sample has 95,000 to 120,000 clones, about 89% seen once. Input material: peripheral blood mononuclear cells (PBMCs). These TCRs come from a woman under 30. The CDR3 runs from the conserved cysteine through the conserved F or W. Each record gives: CDR3 length, J gene, clone size, V gene, D gene, CDR3 protein, CDR3 DNA. The D gene is left open where the match is weak. For some rows the clone size is stated as once, few or many, or as a class when expanded; others skip it.

>14|TRBJ1-6|-|TRBV4-2|TRBD1
CASSRDSYNSPLHF
TGTGCCAGCAGCCGGGACAGCTATAATTCACCCCTCCACTTT
>16|TRBJ1-1|-|TRBV7-2|-
CASSPWDGAKGTEAFF
TGTGCCAGCAGCCCCTGGGACGGCGCCAAGGGCACTGAAGCTTTCTTT
>13|TRBJ2-3|-|TRBV7-2|-
CASSFDGTDTQYF
TGTGCCAGCAGCTTCGACGGCACAGATACGCAGTATTTT
>14|TRBJ1-5|-|TRBV6-1|-
CASRPGYQSQPQHF
TGTGCCAGCAGACCCGGGTATCAGTCTCAGCCCCAGCATTTT
>15|TRBJ2-5|-|TRBV27|-
CASSLVGRDWETQYF
TGTGCCAGCAGTTTAGTAGGCAGGGATTGGGAGACCCAGTACTTC
>16|TRBJ1-3|-|TRBV18|TRBD1
CASSLLDRRSGNTIYF
TGTGCCAGCTCACTCTTGGACAGGAGATCTGGAAACACCATATATTTT
>16|TRBJ1-2|-|TRBV7-8|-
CASSSARSRELGGYTF
TGTGCCAGCAGCTCGGCCCGAAGCAGGGAGTTGGGCGGCTACACCTTC
>16|TRBJ2-7|once|TRBV9|TRBD2
CASSVGAGGPSYEQYF
TGTGCCAGCAGCGTAGGAGCGGGGGGCCCCTCCTACGAGCAGTACTTC
>16|TRBJ1-2|-|TRBV25-1|TRBD1
CASSEALGQGIGGYTF
TGTGCCAGCAGTGAGGCCCTGGGACAGGGGATCGGTGGCTACACCTTC
>12|TRBJ1-1|-|TRBV6-5|-
CASRSQVTEAFF
TGTGCCAGCAGGTCCCAGGTTACTGAAGCTTTCTTT
>15|TRBJ1-5|-|TRBV7-2|-
CASSPSGSRNQPQHF
TGTGCCAGCAGCCCCTCGGGGTCCCGCAATCAGCCCCAGCATTTT
>15|TRBJ2-3|-|TRBV6-1|-
CASSRDGRATDTQYF
TGTGCCAGCAGTAGGGACGGTCGGGCGACAGATACGCAGTATTTT
>11|TRBJ2-1|-|TRBV19|TRBD1
CASSRGTEEFF
TGTGCCAGTAGTAGAGGGACAGAGGAGTTCTTC
>14|TRBJ1-1|-|TRBV4-3|-
CASSQDRGDTEAFF
TGCGCCAGCAGCCAAGATCGGGGAGACACTGAAGCTTTCTTT
>15|TRBJ2-7|-|TRBV4-3|-
CASSQAAGASYEQYF
TGCGCCAGCAGCCAGGCTGCGGGGGCCTCCTACGAGCAGTACTTC
>15|TRBJ2-3|-|TRBV11-2|-
CASSSEGGSTDTQYF
TGTGCCAGCAGCTCCGAGGGGGGGAGCACAGATACGCAGTATTTT
>16|TRBJ2-5|-|TRBV5-1|-
CASSFNPGLTPETQYF
TGCGCCAGCAGCTTTAACCCGGGACTTACTCCAGAGACCCAGTACTTC
>14|TRBJ1-5|-|TRBV5-4|TRBD1
CASSLAGGNQPQHF
TGTGCCAGCAGCTTGGCAGGGGGGAATCAGCCCCAGCATTTT
>14|TRBJ1-3|-|TRBV7-6|-
CASSHGEGGNTIYF
TGTGCCAGCAGCCACGGAGAGGGAGGAAACACCATATATTTT
>16|TRBJ1-1|few|TRBV7-6|-
CASSETPSISGTEAFF
TGTGCCAGCAGCGAGACGCCCTCTATCTCGGGCACTGAAGCTTTCTTT
>13|TRBJ1-2|-|TRBV11-1|-
CASRADSNYGYTF
TGTGCCAGCAGGGCGGACAGTAACTATGGCTACACCTTC
>13|TRBJ1-1|-|TRBV28|TRBD1
CASLRGGHTEAFF
TGTGCCAGCCTGCGAGGGGGCCACACTGAAGCTTTCTTT
>11|TRBJ1-6|-|TRBV6-5|-
CASSQGSPLHF
TGTGCCAGCAGCCAAGGGTCACCCCTCCACTTT
>11|TRBJ1-4|-|TRBV30|-
CAWGLNEKLFF
TGTGCCTGGGGCCTGAATGAAAAACTGTTTTTT
>19|TRBJ2-1|-|TRBV9|-
CASSVRTRQRDPSYNEQFF
TGTGCCAGCAGCGTACGGACAAGGCAGAGGGATCCCTCCTACAATGAGCAGTTCTTC
>15|TRBJ2-7|-|TRBV28|TRBD2
CASSFKSGGQYEQYF
TGTGCCAGCAGTTTTAAGTCGGGGGGGCAGTACGAGCAGTACTTC
>12|TRBJ1-5|-|TRBV7-8|-
CASSLRGQPQHF
TGTGCCAGCAGCTTACGCGGTCAGCCCCAGCATTTT
>15|TRBJ2-1|-|TRBV7-2|-
CASSLGGGRNNEQFF
TGTGCCAGCAGCTTAGGTGGGGGGAGGAACAATGAGCAGTTCTTC
>14|TRBJ2-5|-|TRBV2|TRBD1
CASRSTGQEETQYF
TGTGCCAGCAGGTCGACAGGGCAGGAAGAGACCCAGTACTTC
>12|TRBJ1-2|-|TRBV29-1|-
CSVLTANYGYTF
TGCAGCGTATTGACAGCTAACTATGGCTACACCTTC
>15|TRBJ2-4|once|TRBV4-3|-
CASSQESGPKNIQYF
TGCGCCAGCAGCCAAGAGTCAGGGCCCAAAAACATTCAGTACTTC
>16|TRBJ1-5|once|TRBV7-2|TRBD1
CASRALGTGTNQPQHF
TGTGCCAGCAGGGCCCTCGGGACAGGCACAAATCAGCCCCAGCATTTT
>15|TRBJ2-5|-|TRBV15|-
CATSRDEGAGETQYF
TGTGCCACCAGCAGAGATGAAGGGGCGGGAGAGACCCAGTACTTC
>12|TRBJ1-2|-|TRBV2|TRBD1
CASRQGVGGYTF
TGTGCCAGCCGTCAGGGGGTTGGTGGCTACACCTTC
>16|TRBJ1-2|-|TRBV27|TRBD1
CASSLGIDRAFKGYTF
TGTGCCAGCAGTTTAGGGATCGACAGGGCTTTCAAGGGCTACACCTTC
>12|TRBJ1-5|-|TRBV6-1|-
CASSERDQPQHF
TGTGCCAGCAGTGAACGGGATCAGCCCCAGCATTTT
>14|TRBJ2-1|few|TRBV4-1|-
CASSPAQGRNEQFF
TGCGCCAGCAGCCCGGCCCAGGGGCGGAATGAGCAGTTCTTC
>12|TRBJ1-2|-|TRBV7-2|-
CASSYPGGGYTF
TGTGCCAGCAGTTATCCGGGAGGTGGCTACACCTTC
>12|TRBJ1-1|-|TRBV5-6|-
CASSLFNTEAFF
TGTGCCAGCAGCTTATTCAACACTGAAGCTTTCTTT
>15|TRBJ2-7|-|TRBV28|-
CASSSTPDGTYEQYF
TGTGCCAGCAGTTCTACCCCGGACGGTACCTACGAGCAGTACTTC
>16|TRBJ2-5|-|TRBV9|TRBD2
CASSERLAGVQETQYF
TGTGCCAGCAGCGAGAGACTAGCGGGGGTCCAAGAGACCCAGTACTTC
>14|TRBJ1-6|few|TRBV6-1|-
CASSEQGLGSPLHF
TGTGCCAGCAGTGAACAGGGTTTAGGGTCACCCCTCCACTTT